A selection of T cell receptor beta chains follows, all from one sample in a study of T-cell reconstitution after alpha-beta-depleted transplantation in children. TCRdb redid the calling of the PCR reads with MiXCR, one entry per CDR3 protein. The table lists a few hundred thousand distinct CDR3 sequences, 13% of them singletons, with 2.2% in the top ten. The sample consisted of PBMCs, mostly from graft donor cells, taken 360 days after TCRalphabeta/CD19-depleted stem cell transplant. These TCRs come from a male patient younger than 18 who had a stem cell transplant for acute myeloid leukemia, so the T cells may come from the graft donor. CDR3s include the opening cysteine and the closing phenylalanine or tryptophan. A D gene is named only where the DNA matches it firmly. Clone sizes are given selectively: once, few, many, or a class where the clone is expanded.

v_call: TRBV24-1; d_call: .; clone_size: many; cdr3_aa: CATSARVHNEQFF
v_call: TRBV15; d_call: .; clone_size: few; cdr3_aa: CATSRDGGGDYQPQHF
v_call: TRBV12-3/TRBV12-4; d_call: TRBD2; clone_size: many; cdr3_aa: CASNLGGTSGTFRYF
v_call: TRBV18; d_call: TRBD1; clone_size: few; cdr3_aa: CASSPLGQGKRRLYMSSYNEQFF
v_call: TRBV18; d_call: .; clone_size: many; cdr3_aa: CASSPTGYEQYF
v_call: TRBV29-1; d_call: .; clone_size: .; cdr3_aa: CSVARVNEQFF
v_call: TRBV5-1; d_call: .; clone_size: few; cdr3_aa: CASSLRVGGGDNEQFF
v_call: TRBV3-1; d_call: TRBD1; clone_size: .; cdr3_aa: CASSQVWTGDVGTGELFF
v_call: TRBV29-1; d_call: TRBD2; clone_size: .; cdr3_aa: CSVLAGGVYEQYF
v_call: TRBV5-1; d_call: TRBD1; clone_size: .; cdr3_aa: CASSPDRDWVNYGYTF
v_call: TRBV20-1; d_call: .; clone_size: few; cdr3_aa: CSARQDTEAFF
v_call: TRBV25-1; d_call: TRBD2; clone_size: .; cdr3_aa: CASSSQGLAGEQFF
v_call: TRBV7-3; d_call: TRBD2; clone_size: .; cdr3_aa: CASSRPGLAGVDTQYF
v_call: TRBV20-1; d_call: .; clone_size: few; cdr3_aa: CSALGTILYEQYF